This entry lists 3 T cell receptor beta chains sequenced from one sample in a study of T cell responses to AZD1222 COVID-19 vaccine. Using immunoSEQ multiplex PCR, the repertoire was profiled, and TCRdb retains in-frame clones only, with some absent. The sample includes about 120,000 clones, approximately 88% of them seen just once. The source material was peripheral blood, sampled on day 0 of AZD1222 vaccination. The receptors here all came from an adult in good health.

The rearrangement links TRBV30 to TRBJ2-1, with D perhaps TRBD1 (6 bases). Trimming removed 7 bases at V and 3 bases at J, with 13 bases between. Looked up from germline, CDR1 is GTSNPN and CDR2 is SVGIG (reference sequence). This CDR3 has 13 residues. CDR3 protein: CAYLRGNYNEQFF. The CDR3, as DNA: TGTGCCTACCTGAGGGGGAACTACAATGAGCAGTTCTTC. Combining the CDR3 with reference TRBV30 and TRBJ2-1 gives the whole variable domain SQTIHQWPATLVQPVGSPLSLECTVEGTSNPNLYWYRQAAGRGLQLLFYSVGIGQISSEVPQNLSASRPQDRQFILSSKKLLLSDSGFYLCAYLRGNYNEQFFGPGTRLTVL.

The chain is built from TRBV2 and TRBJ1-1; D gene unclear. The CDR3 contains 10 residues. Germline V gene sequence: CDR1 SNHLY, CDR2 FYNNEI. V lost 9 bases, J lost 8 bases, and 10 bases lay in between. CDR3 region: CASLQIEAFF. The CDR3 nucleotides are TGTGCCAGTCTTCAGATCGAAGCTTTCTTT.

This clone was counted a few times. The chain combines TRBV7-2 with TRBJ1-2, with D perhaps matching TRBD1 (6 bases). CDR3 length: 14 residues. Looked up from germline, CDR1 is SGHTA and CDR2 is FQGNSA. V lost 5 bases, J lost 3 bases, and 13 bases lay in between. CDR3 amino acids: CASSVPGHHYGYTF. The CDR3 DNA reads as TGTGCCAGCAGCGTGCCGGGACACCACTATGGCTACACCTTC.